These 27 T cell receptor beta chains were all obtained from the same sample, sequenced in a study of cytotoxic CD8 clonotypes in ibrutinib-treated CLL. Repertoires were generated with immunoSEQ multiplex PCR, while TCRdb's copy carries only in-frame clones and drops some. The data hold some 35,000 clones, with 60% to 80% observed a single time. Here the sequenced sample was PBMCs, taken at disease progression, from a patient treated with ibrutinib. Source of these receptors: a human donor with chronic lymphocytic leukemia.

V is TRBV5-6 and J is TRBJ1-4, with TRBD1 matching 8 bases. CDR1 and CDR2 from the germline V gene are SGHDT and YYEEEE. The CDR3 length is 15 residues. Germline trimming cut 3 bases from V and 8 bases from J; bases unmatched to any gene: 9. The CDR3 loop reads CASSWRDRRREKLFF. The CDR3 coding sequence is TGTGCCAGCAGCTGGAGGGACAGGCGGCGAGAAAAACTGTTTTTT.

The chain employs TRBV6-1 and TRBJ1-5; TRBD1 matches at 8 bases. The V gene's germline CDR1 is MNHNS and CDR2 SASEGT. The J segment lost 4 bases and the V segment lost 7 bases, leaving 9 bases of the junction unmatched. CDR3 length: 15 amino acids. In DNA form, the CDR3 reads TGTGCCAGCACCCCCCGGGACAGGCAAAATCAGCCCCAGCATTTT. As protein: CASTPRDRQNQPQHF.

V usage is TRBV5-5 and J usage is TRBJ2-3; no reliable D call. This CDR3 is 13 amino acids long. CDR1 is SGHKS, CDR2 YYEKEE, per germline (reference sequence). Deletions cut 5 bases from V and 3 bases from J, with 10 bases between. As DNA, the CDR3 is TGTGCCAGCAGTTCCTTGGGGACAGATACGCAGTATTTT. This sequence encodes CASSSLGTDTQYF.

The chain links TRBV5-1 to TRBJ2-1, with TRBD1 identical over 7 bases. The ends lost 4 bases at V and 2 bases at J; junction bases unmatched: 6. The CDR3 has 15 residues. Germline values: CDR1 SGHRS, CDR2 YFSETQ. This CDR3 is CASSPQGDAYNEQFF. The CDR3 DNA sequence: TGCGCCAGCAGCCCCCAGGGGGACGCCTACAATGAGCAGTTCTTC.

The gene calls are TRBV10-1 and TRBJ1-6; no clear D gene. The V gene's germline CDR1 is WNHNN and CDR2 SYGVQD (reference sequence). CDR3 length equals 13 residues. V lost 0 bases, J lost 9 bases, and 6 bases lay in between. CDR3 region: CASSESTASPLHF. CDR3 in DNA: TGCGCCAGCAGTGAGTCTACGGCTTCACCCCTCCACTTT.

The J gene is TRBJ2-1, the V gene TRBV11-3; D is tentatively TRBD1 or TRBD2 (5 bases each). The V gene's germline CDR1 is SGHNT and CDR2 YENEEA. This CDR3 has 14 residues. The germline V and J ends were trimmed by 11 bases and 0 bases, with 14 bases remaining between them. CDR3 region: CAEGTGSSYNEQFF. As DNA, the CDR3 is TGTGCCGAGGGGACGGGGAGCTCCTACAATGAGCAGTTCTTC.

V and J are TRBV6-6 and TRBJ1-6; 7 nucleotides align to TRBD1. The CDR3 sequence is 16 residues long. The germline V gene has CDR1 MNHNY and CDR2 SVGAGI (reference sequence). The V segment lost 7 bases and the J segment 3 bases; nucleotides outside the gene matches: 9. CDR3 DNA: TGTGCCAGCACCGGAGGGGGGACAGTCTATAATTCACCCCTCCACTTT. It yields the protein CASTGGGTVYNSPLHF.

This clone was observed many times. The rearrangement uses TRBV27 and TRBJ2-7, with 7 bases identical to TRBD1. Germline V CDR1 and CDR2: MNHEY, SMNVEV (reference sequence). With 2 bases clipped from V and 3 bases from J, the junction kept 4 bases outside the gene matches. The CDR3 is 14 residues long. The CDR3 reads CASSLGDSYYEQYF. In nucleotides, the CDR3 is TGTGCCAGCAGTTTAGGGGACAGTTACTACGAGCAGTACTTC.

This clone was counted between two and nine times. The CDR3 region has the DNA TGTGCCAGCAGCTTAGTTTTGGGTCCGGGACAAGCCAAAAACATTCAGTACTTC. Translation: CASSLVLGPGQAKNIQYF. The rearrangement uses TRBV11-2 and TRBJ2-4; possibly TRBD1 for D (6 bases). V was pared by 1 base and J by 0 bases, with 16 bases between. Germline-derived CDR1 and CDR2 are SGHAT and FQNNGV. The CDR3 is 18 amino acids.

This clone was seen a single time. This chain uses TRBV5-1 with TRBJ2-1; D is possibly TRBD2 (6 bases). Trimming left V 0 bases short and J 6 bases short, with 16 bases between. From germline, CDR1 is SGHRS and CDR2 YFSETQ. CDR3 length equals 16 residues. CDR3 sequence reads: CASSLAGRDFRNEQFF. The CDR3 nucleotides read TGCGCCAGCAGCTTGGCCGGGCGGGATTTTCGCAATGAGCAGTTCTTC.

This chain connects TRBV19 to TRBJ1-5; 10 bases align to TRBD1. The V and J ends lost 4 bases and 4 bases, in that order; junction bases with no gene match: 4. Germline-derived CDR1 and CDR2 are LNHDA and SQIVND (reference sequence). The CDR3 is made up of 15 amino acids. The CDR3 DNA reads TGTGCCAGTAGTACAGGGACAGGGGTGAATCAGCCCCAGCATTTT. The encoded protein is CASSTGTGVNQPQHF.

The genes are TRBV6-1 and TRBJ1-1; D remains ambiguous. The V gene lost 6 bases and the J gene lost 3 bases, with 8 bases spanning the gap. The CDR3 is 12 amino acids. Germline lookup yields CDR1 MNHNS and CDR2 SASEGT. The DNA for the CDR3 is TGTGCCAGCAGAGATGGTTACACTGAAGCTTTCTTT. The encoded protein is CASRDGYTEAFF.

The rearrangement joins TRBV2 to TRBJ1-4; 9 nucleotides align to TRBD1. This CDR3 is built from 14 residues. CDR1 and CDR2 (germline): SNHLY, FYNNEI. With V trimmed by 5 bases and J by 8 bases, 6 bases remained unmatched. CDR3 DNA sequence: TGTGCCAGCAGTAGACAGGGGGAAGGGGAAAAACTGTTTTTT. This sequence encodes CASSRQGEGEKLFF.

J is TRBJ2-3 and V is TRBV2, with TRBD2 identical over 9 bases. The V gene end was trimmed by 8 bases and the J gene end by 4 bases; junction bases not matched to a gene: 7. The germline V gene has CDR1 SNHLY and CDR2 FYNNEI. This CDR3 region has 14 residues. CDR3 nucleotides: TGTGCCAGCCTTCCGGGACTAGCATCAGATACGCAGTATTTT. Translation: CASLPGLASDTQYF. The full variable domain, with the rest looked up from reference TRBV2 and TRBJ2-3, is EPEVTQTPSHQVTQMGQEVILRCVPISNHLYFYWYRQILGQKVEFLVSFYNNEISEKSEIFDDQFSVERPDGSNFTLKIRSTKLEDSAMYFCASLPGLASDTQYFGPGTRLTVL.

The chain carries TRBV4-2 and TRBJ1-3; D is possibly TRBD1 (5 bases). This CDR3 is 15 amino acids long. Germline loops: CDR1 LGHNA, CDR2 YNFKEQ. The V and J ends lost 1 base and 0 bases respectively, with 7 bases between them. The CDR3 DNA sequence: TGTGCCAGCAGCCAAGGGGGGAGCTCTGGAAACACCATATATTTT. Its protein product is CASSQGGSSGNTIYF.

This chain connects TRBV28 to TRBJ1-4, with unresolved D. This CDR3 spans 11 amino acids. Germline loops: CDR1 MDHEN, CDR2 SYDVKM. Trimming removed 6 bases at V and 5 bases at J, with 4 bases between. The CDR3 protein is CASSQNEKLFF. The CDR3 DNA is TGTGCCAGCAGCCAGAATGAAAAACTGTTTTTT.

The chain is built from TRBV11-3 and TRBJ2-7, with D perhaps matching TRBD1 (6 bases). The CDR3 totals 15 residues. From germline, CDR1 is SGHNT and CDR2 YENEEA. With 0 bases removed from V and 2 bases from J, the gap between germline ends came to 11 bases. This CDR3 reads CASSLDSGDPYEQYF. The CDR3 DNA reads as TGTGCCAGCAGCTTAGACTCAGGGGACCCCTACGAGCAGTACTTC.

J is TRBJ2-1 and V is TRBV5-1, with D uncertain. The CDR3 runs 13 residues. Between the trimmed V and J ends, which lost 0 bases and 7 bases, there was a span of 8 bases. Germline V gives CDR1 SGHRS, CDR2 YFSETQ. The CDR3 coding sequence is TGCGCCAGCAGCTTGGGCCCCGATAATGAGCAGTTCTTC. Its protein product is CASSLGPDNEQFF.

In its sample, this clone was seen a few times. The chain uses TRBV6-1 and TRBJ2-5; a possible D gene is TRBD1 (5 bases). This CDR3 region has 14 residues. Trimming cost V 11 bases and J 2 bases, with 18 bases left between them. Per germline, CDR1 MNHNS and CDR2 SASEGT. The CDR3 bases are TGTGCCGGGGCCCGACCTAGACAGCAAGAGACCCAGTACTTC. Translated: CAGARPRQQETQYF.

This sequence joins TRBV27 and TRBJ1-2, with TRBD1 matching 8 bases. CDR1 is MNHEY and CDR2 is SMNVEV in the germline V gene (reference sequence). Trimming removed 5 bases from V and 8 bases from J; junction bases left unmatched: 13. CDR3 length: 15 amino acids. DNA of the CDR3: TGTGCCAGCAGTCCCATTACGGGACAGGTTGGAGGCTACACCTTC. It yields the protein CASSPITGQVGGYTF.

The CDR3 loop is CASSPNPRDGLLNTEAFF. CDR3 sequence (DNA): TGTGCCAGCAGCCCGAACCCCAGGGACGGCCTGTTGAACACTGAAGCTTTCTTT. The rearrangement uses TRBV13 and TRBJ1-1, with a possible D match to TRBD1 (5 bases). V was clipped by 5 bases and J by 0 bases, with 22 bases between them. Germline assignment: CDR1 PRHDT and CDR2 FYEKMQ (reference sequence). The CDR3 contains 18 residues.

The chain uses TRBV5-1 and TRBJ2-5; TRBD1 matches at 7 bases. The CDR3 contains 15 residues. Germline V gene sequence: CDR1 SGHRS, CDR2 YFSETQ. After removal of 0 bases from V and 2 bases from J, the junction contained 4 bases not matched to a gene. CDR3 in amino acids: CASSLGQGTQETQYF. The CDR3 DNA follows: TGCGCCAGCAGCTTGGGACAGGGAACACAAGAGACCCAGTACTTC.

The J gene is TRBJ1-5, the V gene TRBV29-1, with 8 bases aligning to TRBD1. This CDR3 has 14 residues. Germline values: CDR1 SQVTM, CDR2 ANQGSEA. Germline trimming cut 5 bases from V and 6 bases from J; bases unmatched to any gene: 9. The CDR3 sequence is CSVSQGAVGQPQHF. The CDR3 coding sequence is TGCAGCGTTTCCCAGGGGGCGGTTGGTCAGCCCCAGCATTTT.

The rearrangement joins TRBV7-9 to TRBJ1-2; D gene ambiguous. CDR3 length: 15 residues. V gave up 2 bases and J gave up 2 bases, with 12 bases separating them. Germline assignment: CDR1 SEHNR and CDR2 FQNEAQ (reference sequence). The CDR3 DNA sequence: TGTGCCAGCAGCTTACATCAGACTATCAACTATGGCTACACCTTC. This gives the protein CASSLHQTINYGYTF.

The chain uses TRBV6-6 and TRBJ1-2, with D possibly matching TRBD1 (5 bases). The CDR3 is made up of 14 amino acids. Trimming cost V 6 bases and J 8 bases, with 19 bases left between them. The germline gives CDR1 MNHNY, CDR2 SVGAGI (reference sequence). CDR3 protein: CASRDGGRGEGYTF. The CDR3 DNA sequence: TGTGCCAGCAGGGACGGGGGAAGGGGCGAAGGCTACACCTTC.

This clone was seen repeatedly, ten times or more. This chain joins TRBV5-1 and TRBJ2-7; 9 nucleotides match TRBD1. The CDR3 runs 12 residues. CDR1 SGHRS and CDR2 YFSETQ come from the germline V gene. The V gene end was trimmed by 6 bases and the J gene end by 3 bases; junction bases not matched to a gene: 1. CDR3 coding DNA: TGCGCCAGCACGGGACAGGGCTACGAGCAGTACTTC. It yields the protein CASTGQGYEQYF.

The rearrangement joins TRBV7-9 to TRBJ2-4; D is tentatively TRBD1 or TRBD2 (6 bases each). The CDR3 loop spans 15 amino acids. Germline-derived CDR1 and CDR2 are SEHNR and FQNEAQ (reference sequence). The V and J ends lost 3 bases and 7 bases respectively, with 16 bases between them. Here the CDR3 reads CASSFSGAGENIQYF. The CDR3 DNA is TGTGCCAGCAGCTTCTCGGGGGCCGGAGAGAACATTCAGTACTTC.